The 20 T cell receptor beta chains below come from one sample, sequenced in a study of T cells in Graves' hyperthyroidism and ophthalmopathy. RNA transcripts yielded amplified TCR beta CDR3 regions. First-round RT-PCR with HTBI primers amplified the TCR CDR3 region. TCRdb re-derived calls from the multiplex PCR reads in MiXCR, one entry per CDR3 protein. In the table there are about 700,000 distinct CDR3 sequences, approximately 14% of which are singletons. Sequencing was carried out using blood. These TCRs come from a woman aged 18 to 35 with Graves' hyperthyroidism.

This clonotype showed up many times. This chain uses TRBV11-2 with TRBJ1-4, with D maybe TRBD1 (6 bases). With 10 bases removed from V and 2 bases from J, the gap between germline ends came to 11 bases. CDR1 is SGHAT, CDR2 FQNNGV, per germline. The CDR3 is 13 amino acids. Written as DNA, the CDR3 is TGTGCCACTTCACAGGGTACTAATGAAAAACTGTTTTTT. Translation gives CATSQGTNEKLFF.

This clonotype came up a few times. The J gene is TRBJ2-1, the V gene TRBV4-1; 12 positions agree with TRBD2. CDR1 is MGHRA, CDR2 YSYEKL, per germline. V was pared by 0 bases and J by 8 bases, with 5 bases of the junction left unmatched. The CDR3 totals 16 residues. CDR3 coding DNA: TGCGCCAGCAGCCAAGATGGGACTAGCGGGTATGATGAGCAGTTCTTC. It translates to CASSQDGTSGYDEQFF.

This clonotype appeared many times. The rearrangement links TRBV2 to TRBJ2-3; perhaps TRBD1 as D (5 bases). The V end lost 10 bases, the J end lost 2 bases, and 16 bases lay between the germline ends. CDR3 length: 14 amino acids. CDR1 is SNHLY and CDR2 is FYNNEI in the germline V gene. The CDR3 DNA sequence: TGTGCCACGGAATGGCAGGGATCCACAGATACGCAGTATTTT. Translated: CATEWQGSTDTQYF.

This clonotype has a handful of counts. The rearrangement joins TRBV7-3 to TRBJ2-2; tentative D call: TRBD2 (6 bases). The germline gives CDR1 SGHTA, CDR2 FQGTGA. This CDR3 has 13 residues. V lost 6 bases and J 6 bases, leaving 11 bases between the germline ends. The chain's CDR3 is CASSRELPGELFF. CDR3 DNA: TGTGCCAGCAGTCGGGAGCTCCCCGGGGAGCTGTTTTTT.

This clonotype has a count of ten or more. This chain uses TRBV30 with TRBJ2-1, with D maybe TRBD2 (6 bases). Trimming left V 7 bases short and J 6 bases short, with 19 bases between. This CDR3 contains 14 residues. Germline-derived CDR1 and CDR2 are GTSNPN and SVGIG (reference sequence). CDR3 sequence (DNA): TGTGCCTACTCCCCCGGGACTCTGGGCAATGAGCAGTTCTTC. Protein: CAYSPGTLGNEQFF.

V is TRBV6-1 and J is TRBJ1-2, with D possibly being TRBD1 (6 bases). The V and J ends lost 7 bases and 5 bases respectively, with 17 bases between them. CDR3 size: 14 residues. The germline CDR1 and CDR2 sequences are MNHNS and SASEGT. This CDR3 is CASIRGGGAYGYTF. The DNA for the CDR3 is TGTGCCAGCATCCGAGGGGGGGGGGCTTATGGCTACACCTTC.

This clonotype was picked up many times. The V call is TRBV5-5, the J call TRBJ1-1; 7 nucleotides align to TRBD1. The J segment lost 1 base and the V segment lost 1 base, leaving 4 bases of the junction unmatched. This CDR3 has 15 amino acids. Germline loops: CDR1 SGHKS, CDR2 YYEKEE (reference sequence). The CDR3 region is CASSLMRQGNTEAFF. CDR3 coding DNA: TGTGCCAGCAGCTTGATGAGACAGGGGAACACTGAAGCTTTCTTT.

A few counts support this clonotype. The V and J genes are TRBV7-9 and TRBJ1-3; TRBD1 might be the D (6 bases). With 3 bases removed from V and 4 bases from J, the gap between germline ends came to 16 bases. The CDR3 covers 16 residues. Germline loops: CDR1 SEHNR, CDR2 FQNEAQ (reference sequence). As DNA, the CDR3 is TGTGCCAGCAGCTTGAGGCCCCGGGACACCGGAAACACCATATATTTT. Translated: CASSLRPRDTGNTIYF.

J is TRBJ1-4 and V is TRBV30; D may be TRBD1 (5 bases). The V and J ends lost 0 bases and 7 bases respectively, with 15 bases between them. The germline V gene has CDR1 GTSNPN and CDR2 SVGIG (reference sequence). The CDR3 extends over 15 amino acids. The CDR3 sequence: CAWSVPPGGGEKLFF. In DNA, the CDR3 is TGTGCCTGGAGTGTACCCCCCGGGGGAGGTGAAAAACTGTTTTTT. The entire variable domain, with the rest obtained from reference TRBV30 and TRBJ1-4, is as follows: SQTIHQWPATLVQPVGSPLSLECTVEGTSNPNLYWYRQAAGRGLQLLFYSVGIGQISSEVPQNLSASRPQDRQFILSSKKLLLSDSGFYLCAWSVPPGGGEKLFFGSGTQLSVL.

This clonotype came up many times. This chain links TRBV28 with TRBJ2-1; maybe TRBD1 (5 bases). V was trimmed by 3 bases and J by 7 bases, leaving 16 bases between them. The CDR3 is 15 residues long. Germline V gene sequence: CDR1 MDHEN, CDR2 SYDVKM. CDR3 protein: CASSFPGKKGNEQFF. CDR3 DNA sequence: TGTGCCAGCAGTTTCCCGGGCAAAAAGGGGAATGAGCAGTTCTTC.

The rearrangement joins TRBV6-1 to TRBJ2-1; TRBD1 is a possible D gene (5 bases). Germline CDR1 is MNHNS and CDR2 is SASEGT. This CDR3 comprises 16 residues. Trimming removed 6 bases at V and 2 bases at J, with 17 bases between. The CDR3 loop reads CASRIGKGQPYNEQFF. In DNA, the CDR3 is TGTGCCAGCAGAATAGGAAAGGGGCAGCCCTACAATGAGCAGTTCTTC.

This clonotype was observed at least ten times. The genes are TRBV9 and TRBJ1-1, with D perhaps TRBD1 (5 bases). The V end lost 2 bases, the J end lost 1 base, and 12 bases lay between the germline ends. Germline loops: CDR1 SGDLS, CDR2 YYNGEE. The CDR3 totals 15 residues. This chain's CDR3 is CASSVGDFSNTEAFF. DNA of the CDR3: TGTGCCAGCAGCGTCGGGGACTTCTCGAACACTGAAGCTTTCTTT.

The V call is TRBV14, the J call TRBJ1-2, with D maybe TRBD1 (6 bases). The CDR3 runs to 17 residues. V lost 1 base and J lost 2, with 17 bases in between. Germline lookup yields CDR1 SGHDN and CDR2 FVKESK. The CDR3 DNA reads TGTGCCAGCAGCCAAGGAGTCTTTACAGGGAAAAACTATGGCTACACCTTC. Its translation: CASSQGVFTGKNYGYTF.

This clonotype was counted ten times or more. The chain has TRBV12-3 or TRBV12-4 and TRBJ1-1; D is unresolved. CDR3 length: 14 amino acids. Trimming took 6 bases from V and 3 from J, leaving 14 bases between them. DNA of the CDR3: TGTGCCAGCAGCTTAAGGATCGGGGACACTGAAGCTTTCTTT. It specifies CASSLRIGDTEAFF.

The rearrangement joins TRBV7-2 to TRBJ2-7; perhaps TRBD2 as D (6 bases). V was clipped by 8 bases and J by 0 bases, with 23 bases between them. This CDR3 comprises 17 residues. CDR1 SGHTA and CDR2 FQGNSA come from the germline V gene. The CDR3 nucleotides are TGTGCCAGCCGGATAACTAGCAGTTCAACGAGCTCCTACGAGCAGTACTTC. This codes for CASRITSSSTSSYEQYF.

Ten or more counts support this clonotype. The rearrangement joins TRBV6-1 to TRBJ2-1, with D maybe TRBD2 (7 bases). V lost 5 bases and J 2 bases, leaving 19 bases between the germline ends. Germline CDR1 MNHNS, CDR2 SASEGT. The CDR3 extends over 17 amino acids. CDR3 sequence: CASSPPTKGGPYNEQFF. The CDR3, as DNA: TGTGCCAGCAGTCCCCCAACCAAGGGGGGGCCCTACAATGAGCAGTTCTTC.

Only a few counts were recorded for this clonotype. The chain links TRBV6-1 to TRBJ2-1; D possibly corresponds to TRBD2 (6 bases). CDR3 size: 14 residues. The V end lost 2 bases, the J end lost 13 bases, and 18 bases lay between the germline ends. Germline V gene lookup returns CDR1 MNHNS and CDR2 SASEGT. In DNA form, the CDR3 reads TGTGCCAGCAGTGAATATTCGGCGGGACTGTCACAGTTCTTC. Its translation: CASSEYSAGLSQFF.

This clonotype was seen repeatedly, ten times or more. This sequence joins TRBV28 and TRBJ1-1; D remains ambiguous. V shed 6 bases and J shed 4 bases, with 6 bases lying between them. This CDR3 contains 11 residues. In germline, CDR1 is MDHEN, CDR2 SYDVKM. CDR3 bases: TGTGCCAGCAGCTATTCCACTGAAGCTTTCTTT. Amino acid sequence: CASSYSTEAFF.

This rearrangement joins TRBV11-2 to TRBJ2-1, with D perhaps being TRBD1 or TRBD2 (5 bases each). The germline V gene encodes CDR1 SGHAT and CDR2 FQNNGV. Trimming removed 1 base from V and 5 bases from J, with 9 bases in between. This CDR3 region has 14 residues. In nucleotides, the CDR3 is TGTGCCAGCAGCTTAGGGCTGGGACACAATGAGCAGTTCTTC. It is translated as CASSLGLGHNEQFF.

This clonotype was counted ten times or more. This chain links TRBV3-1 with TRBJ2-7; D gene uncertain. This CDR3 contains 14 residues. CDR1 is LGHDT and CDR2 is YNNKEL in the germline V gene (reference sequence). Trimming took off 1 base at V and 2 bases at J, with 9 bases between the two ends. CDR3 DNA sequence: TGTGCCAGCAGCCAAGTTGTGACTCCCTACGAGCAGTACTTC. This codes for CASSQVVTPYEQYF.